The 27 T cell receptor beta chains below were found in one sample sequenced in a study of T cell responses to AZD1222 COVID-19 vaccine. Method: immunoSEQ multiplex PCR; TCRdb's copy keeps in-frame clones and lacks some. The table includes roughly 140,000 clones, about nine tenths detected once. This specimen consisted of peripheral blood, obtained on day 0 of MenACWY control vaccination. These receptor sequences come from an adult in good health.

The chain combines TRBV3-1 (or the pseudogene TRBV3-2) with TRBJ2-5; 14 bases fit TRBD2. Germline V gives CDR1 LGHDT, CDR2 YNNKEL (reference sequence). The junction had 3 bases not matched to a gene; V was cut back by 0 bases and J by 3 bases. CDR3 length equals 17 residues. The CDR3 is CASSQDLGLAGEETQYF. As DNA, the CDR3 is TGTGCCAGCAGCCAAGATCTGGGACTAGCGGGGGAAGAGACCCAGTACTTC.

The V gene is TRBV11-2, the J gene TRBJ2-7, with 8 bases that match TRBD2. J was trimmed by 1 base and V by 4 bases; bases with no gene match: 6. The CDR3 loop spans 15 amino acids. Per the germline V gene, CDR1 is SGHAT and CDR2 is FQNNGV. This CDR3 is CASSSTSGPSYEQYF. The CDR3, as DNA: TGTGCCAGCAGCTCCACTAGCGGACCTTCCTACGAGCAGTACTTC. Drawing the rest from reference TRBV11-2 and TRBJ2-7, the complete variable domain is EAGVAQSPRYKIIEKRQSVAFWCNPISGHATLYWYQQILGQGPKLLIQFQNNGVVDDSQLPKDRFSAERLKGVDSTLKIQPAKLEDSAVYLCASSSTSGPSYEQYFGPGTRLTVT.

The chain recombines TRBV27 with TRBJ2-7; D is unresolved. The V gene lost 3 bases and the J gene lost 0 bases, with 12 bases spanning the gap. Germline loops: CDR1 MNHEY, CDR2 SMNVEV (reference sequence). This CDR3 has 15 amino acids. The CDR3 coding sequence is TGTGCCAGCAGTTTTGGATGGGCGGCCTCCTACGAGCAGTACTTC. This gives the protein CASSFGWAASYEQYF.

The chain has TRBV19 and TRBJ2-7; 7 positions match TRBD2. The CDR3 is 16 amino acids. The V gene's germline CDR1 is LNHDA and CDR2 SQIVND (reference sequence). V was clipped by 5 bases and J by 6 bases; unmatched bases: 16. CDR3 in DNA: TGTGCCAGTAGTCCCCGCAGAGGGGAGGGTTACGCCGAGCAGTACTTC. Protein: CASSPRRGEGYAEQYF.

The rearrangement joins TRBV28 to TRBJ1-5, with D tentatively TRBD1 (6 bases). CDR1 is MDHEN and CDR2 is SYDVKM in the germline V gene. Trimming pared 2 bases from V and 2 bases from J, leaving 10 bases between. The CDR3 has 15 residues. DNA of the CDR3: TGTGCCAGCAGTTTAGCAGGGGTAGGCAATCAGCCCCAGCATTTT. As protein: CASSLAGVGNQPQHF. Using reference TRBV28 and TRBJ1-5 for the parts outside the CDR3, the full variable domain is DVKVTQSSRYLVKRTGEKVFLECVQDMDHENMFWYRQDPGLGLRLIYFSYDVKMKEKGDIPEGYSVSREKKERFSLILESASTNQTSMYLCASSLAGVGNQPQHFGDGTRLSIL.

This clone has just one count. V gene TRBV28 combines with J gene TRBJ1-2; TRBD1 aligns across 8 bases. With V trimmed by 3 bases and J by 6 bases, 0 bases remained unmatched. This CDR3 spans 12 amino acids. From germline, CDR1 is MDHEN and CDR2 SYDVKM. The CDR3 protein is CASSLTGDGYTF. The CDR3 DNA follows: TGTGCCAGCAGTTTGACAGGGGATGGCTACACCTTC.

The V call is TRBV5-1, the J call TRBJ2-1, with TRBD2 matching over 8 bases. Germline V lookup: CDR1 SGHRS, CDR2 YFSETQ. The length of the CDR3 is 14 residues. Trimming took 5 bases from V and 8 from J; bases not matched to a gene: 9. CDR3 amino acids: CASSLSGSPDEQFF. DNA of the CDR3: TGCGCCAGCAGTTTGAGCGGGAGTCCCGATGAGCAGTTCTTC.

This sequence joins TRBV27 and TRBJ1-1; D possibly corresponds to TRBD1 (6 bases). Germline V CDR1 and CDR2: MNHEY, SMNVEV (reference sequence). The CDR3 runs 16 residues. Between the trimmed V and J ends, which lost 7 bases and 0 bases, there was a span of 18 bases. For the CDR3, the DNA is TGTGCCAGCAATGGGGGGGGCTCCCTCATGAACACTGAAGCTTTCTTT. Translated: CASNGGGSLMNTEAFF.

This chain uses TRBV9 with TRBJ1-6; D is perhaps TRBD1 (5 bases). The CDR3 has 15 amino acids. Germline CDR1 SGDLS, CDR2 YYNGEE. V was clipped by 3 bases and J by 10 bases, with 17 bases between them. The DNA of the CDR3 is TGTGCCAGCAGCGACCAGGGAGGGGCGGTGTCACCCCTCCACTTT. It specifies CASSDQGGAVSPLHF.

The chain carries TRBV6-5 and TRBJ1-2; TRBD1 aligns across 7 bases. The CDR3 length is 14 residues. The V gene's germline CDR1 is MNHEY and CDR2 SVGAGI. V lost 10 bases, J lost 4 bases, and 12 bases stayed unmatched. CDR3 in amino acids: CANPPTGTFYGYTF. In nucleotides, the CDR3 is TGTGCCAACCCCCCGACAGGGACTTTCTATGGCTACACCTTC.

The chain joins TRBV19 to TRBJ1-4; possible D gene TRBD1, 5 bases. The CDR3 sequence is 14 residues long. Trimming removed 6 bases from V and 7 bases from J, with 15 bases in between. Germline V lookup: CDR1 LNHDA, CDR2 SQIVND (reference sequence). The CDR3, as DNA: TGTGCCAGTAGACCGGCCCTTGGGGGTGAAAAACTGTTTTTT. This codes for CASRPALGGEKLFF.

The DNA for the CDR3 is TGTGCCAGCAGTTTGCGGTTGTTCAGTTCACCCCTCCACTTT. This codes for CASSLRLFSSPLHF. V gene TRBV27 combines with J gene TRBJ1-6; D not resolved. Looked up from germline, CDR1 is MNHEY and CDR2 is SMNVEV (reference sequence). The CDR3 is made up of 14 amino acids. V gave up 3 bases and J gave up 9 bases, with 12 bases separating them.

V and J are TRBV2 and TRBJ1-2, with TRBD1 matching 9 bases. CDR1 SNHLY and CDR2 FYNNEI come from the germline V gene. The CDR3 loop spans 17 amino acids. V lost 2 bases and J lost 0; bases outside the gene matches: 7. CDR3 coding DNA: TGTGCCAGCAGTGAATCCCGGGACAGGGATCCTAACTATGGCTACACCTTC. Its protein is CASSESRDRDPNYGYTF. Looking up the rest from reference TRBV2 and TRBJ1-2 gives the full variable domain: EPEVTQTPSHQVTQMGQEVILRCVPISNHLYFYWYRQILGQKVEFLVSFYNNEISEKSEIFDDQFSVERPDGSNFTLKIRSTKLEDSAMYFCASSESRDRDPNYGYTFGSGTRLTVV.

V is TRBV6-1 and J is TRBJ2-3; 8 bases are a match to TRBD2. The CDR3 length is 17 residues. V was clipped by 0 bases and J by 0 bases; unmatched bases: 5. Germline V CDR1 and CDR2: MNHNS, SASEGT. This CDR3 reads CASSEASAGASTDTQYF. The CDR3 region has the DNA TGTGCCAGCAGTGAAGCGTCAGCGGGAGCTAGCACAGATACGCAGTATTTT.

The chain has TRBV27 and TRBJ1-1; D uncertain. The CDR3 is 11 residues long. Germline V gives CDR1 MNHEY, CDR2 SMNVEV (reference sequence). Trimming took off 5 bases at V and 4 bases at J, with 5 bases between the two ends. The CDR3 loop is CASSAGTEAFF. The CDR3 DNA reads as TGTGCCAGCAGTGCAGGCACTGAAGCTTTCTTT.

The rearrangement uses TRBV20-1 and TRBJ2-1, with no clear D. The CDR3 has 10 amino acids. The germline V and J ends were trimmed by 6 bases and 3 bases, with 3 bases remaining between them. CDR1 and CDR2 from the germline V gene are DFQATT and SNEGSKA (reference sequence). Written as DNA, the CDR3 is TGCAGTGCCGACTACAATGAGCAGTTCTTC. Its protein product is CSADYNEQFF.

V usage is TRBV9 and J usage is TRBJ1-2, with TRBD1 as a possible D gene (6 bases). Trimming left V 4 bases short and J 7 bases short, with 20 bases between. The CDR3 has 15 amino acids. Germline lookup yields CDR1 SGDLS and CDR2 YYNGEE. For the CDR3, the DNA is TGTGCCAGCAGCCCCAGACAGGCTTCTTTGGCTGGCTACACCTTC. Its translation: CASSPRQASLAGYTF.

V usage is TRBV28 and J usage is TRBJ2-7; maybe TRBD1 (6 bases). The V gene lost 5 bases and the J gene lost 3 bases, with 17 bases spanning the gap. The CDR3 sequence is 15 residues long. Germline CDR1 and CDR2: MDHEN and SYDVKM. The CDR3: CASSTTGFIIYEQYF. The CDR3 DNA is TGTGCCAGCAGTACTACAGGGTTTATTATCTACGAGCAGTACTTC.

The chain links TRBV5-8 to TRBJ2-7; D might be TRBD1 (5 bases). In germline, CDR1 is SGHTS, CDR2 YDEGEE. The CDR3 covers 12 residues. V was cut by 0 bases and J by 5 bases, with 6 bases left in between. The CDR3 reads CASSLGTHEQYF. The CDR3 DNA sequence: TGTGCCAGCAGCTTGGGGACACACGAGCAGTACTTC.

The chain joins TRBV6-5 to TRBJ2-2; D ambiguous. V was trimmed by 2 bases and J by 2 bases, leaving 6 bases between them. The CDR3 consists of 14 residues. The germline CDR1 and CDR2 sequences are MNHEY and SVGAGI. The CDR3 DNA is TGTGCCAGCAGTTACGCCAGAAACACCGGGGAGCTGTTTTTT. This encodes CASSYARNTGELFF.

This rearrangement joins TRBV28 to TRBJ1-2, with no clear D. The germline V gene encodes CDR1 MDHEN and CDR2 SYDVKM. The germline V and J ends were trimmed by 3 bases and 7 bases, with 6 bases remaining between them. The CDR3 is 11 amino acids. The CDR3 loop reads CASSFSGGYTF. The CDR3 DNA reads TGTGCCAGCAGTTTCTCGGGTGGCTACACCTTC.

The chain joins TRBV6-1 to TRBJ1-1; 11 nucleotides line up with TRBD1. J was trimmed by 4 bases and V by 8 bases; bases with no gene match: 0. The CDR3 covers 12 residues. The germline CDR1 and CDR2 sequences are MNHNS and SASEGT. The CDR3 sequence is CASGTGGTEAFF. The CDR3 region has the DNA TGTGCCAGCGGGACAGGGGGCACTGAAGCTTTCTTT.

The CDR3 nucleotides read TGTGCCAGCAGCTCCGGGACCGGAGCTTTCGAGCAGTACTTC. Translated: CASSSGTGAFEQYF. This chain joins TRBV7-9 and TRBJ2-7, with D tentatively TRBD1 or TRBD2 (5 bases each). Trimming cost V 4 bases and J 6 bases, with 16 bases left between them. CDR3 length: 14 amino acids. The germline gives CDR1 SEHNR, CDR2 FQNEAQ (reference sequence). Full variable domain (outside the CDR3, taken from reference TRBV7-9 and TRBJ2-7): DTGVSQNPRHKITKRGQNVTFRCDPISEHNRLYWYRQTLGQGPEFLTYFQNEAQLEKSRLLSDRFSAERPKGSFSTLEIQRTEQGDSAMYLCASSSGTGAFEQYFGPGTRLTVT.

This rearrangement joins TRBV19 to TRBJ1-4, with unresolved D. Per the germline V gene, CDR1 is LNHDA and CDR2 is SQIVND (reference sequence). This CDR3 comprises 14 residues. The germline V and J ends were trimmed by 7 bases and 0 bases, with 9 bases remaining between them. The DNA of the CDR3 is TGTGCCAGTACCCGGGCGGCAACTAATGAAAAACTGTTTTTT. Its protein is CASTRAATNEKLFF.

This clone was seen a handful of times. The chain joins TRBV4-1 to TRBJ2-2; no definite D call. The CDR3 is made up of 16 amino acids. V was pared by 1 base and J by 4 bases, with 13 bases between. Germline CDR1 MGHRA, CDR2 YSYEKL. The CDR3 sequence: CASSQGFQAGTGELFF. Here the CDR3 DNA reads TGCGCCAGCAGCCAAGGGTTTCAAGCAGGCACCGGGGAGCTGTTTTTT.

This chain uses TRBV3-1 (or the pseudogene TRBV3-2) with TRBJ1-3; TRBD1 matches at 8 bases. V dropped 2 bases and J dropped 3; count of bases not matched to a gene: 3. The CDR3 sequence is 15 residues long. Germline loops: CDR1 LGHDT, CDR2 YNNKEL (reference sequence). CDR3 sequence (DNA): TGTGCCAGCAGCCAAACAGGGGGAATTGGAAACACCATATATTTT. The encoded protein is CASSQTGGIGNTIYF.

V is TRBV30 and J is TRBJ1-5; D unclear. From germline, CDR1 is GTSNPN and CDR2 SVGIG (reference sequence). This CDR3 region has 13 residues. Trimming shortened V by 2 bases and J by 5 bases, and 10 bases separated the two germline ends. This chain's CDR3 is CAWSNQIDQPQHF. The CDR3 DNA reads TGTGCCTGGAGTAATCAGATTGATCAGCCCCAGCATTTT.